This entry describes one TCR beta chain. Its recognized antigen is unknown. The sample holds no much larger clone one base away, and base qualities are not on file. Systemically healthy Caucasian individuals from Russia, 35 to 50 in total and aged about 6 to 95 years, were included as donors. Ten milliliters of peripheral blood were drawn from each donor into EDTA-treated Vacutainer tubes. PBMCs were isolated by Ficoll-Paque density-gradient centrifugation, with at least 6 million obtained per sample. Total RNA, at least 5.5 micrograms per sample, was extracted from PBMCs with Trizol reagent. For every donor, an aliquot of PBMCs went through flow cytometry to measure the percentages of naive CD45RAhigh/CD27high T cells. CDR3 length: 14 amino acids, cysteine to phenylalanine. Only the CDR3 region is kept as DNA, spanning 42 bases read in frame from base 1. Relative to germline, V is 4 bases shorter and J is 4 bases shorter, with 14 bases between their ends. CDR1 is given as SQVTM and CDR2 as ANQGSEA, both from the germline V gene.

The library relied on 5' RACE. A second PCR of roughly 7 to 11 cycles was run with a J-beta primer mix and a sample-barcoded 5' primer. A template-switch 5' adaptor carrying 12 random nucleotides introduced a unique molecular identifier onto each TCR beta cDNA molecule. At least 2.5 million CDR3-containing paired-end reads were obtained from each sample. The Mint cDNA synthesis kit, primed by a TRBC-specific oligonucleotide, was used to synthesize first-strand cDNA from all RNA. After uracil-DNA glycosylase treatment, a first 18-cycle PCR used universal primers M1SS and BC2_uni_R on all cDNA. From the authors' description of their analysis: For normalization, 1 million high-quality reads, each with a distinct molecular identifier, were randomly selected from each sample. Reads sharing molecular identifiers were discarded rather than binned into consensus sequences. MiTCR, run with a Q25 quality threshold and the strictest error-elimination algorithm, handled CDR3 identification, clonotype clustering and error correction. A nonparametric unseen species model using Euler transformation provided a lower-bound estimate of total TCR beta diversity. The public sequencing data were trimmed at Q25 with fastp and processed into clonotypes with MiXCR by TCRdb, which kept only in-frame beta chains. Each record represents a unique CDR3 protein, reported with the most common genes and DNA among its rows. These V and J calls rely on TCRdb rather than the paper's analysis. Counted in this sample were some 1,800,000 distinct CDR3 sequences; around 42% of them appeared once. The ten most abundant clones make up around 23% of the sample.

This specimen comes from a study of blood T cells in healthy people across ages (dated by TCRdb to about 2015). Turning to the overall study: In model experiments, template switching captured roughly one uniquely barcoded TCR beta cDNA molecule for every two T cells. The study measured age-related changes in TCR beta repertoire diversity using deep sequencing normalized with unique cDNA molecular identifiers. Donors were grouped into four age groups: young (average roughly 15 years), middle-aged (39), aged (about 60) and long-lived (about 82). Donors of different ages were randomly distributed across sequencing lanes to avoid experimental bias. Using the same blood draw, the study looked at two additional independent replicas of 1 million unique cDNA reads for two donors, one aged 18 to 30 and the other aged 80 or older. Here is what the overall study found, with its caveats: Compared with the aged group, the long-lived group had more naive CD4+ T cells, fewer expanded clones and increased TCR diversity, a pattern suggesting age selection. Because donor CMV infection status was unknown, age-related changes in expanded clonotypes were potentially confounded. Estimates of total diversity from one million sequenced T cells were regarded as lower bounds and underestimates. As age increased, observed TCR beta diversity per million T cells dropped in a roughly linear way, and a significant reduction was already evident by age 40. Observed TCR beta diversity correlated strongly with the percentage of naive T cells measured by flow cytometry. Bulk unsorted PBMC profiling prevented conclusive comparison of naive and antigen-experienced compartments.

This chain is built from TRBV29-1 and TRBJ2-1; TRBD2 might be the D gene, on 5 matching bases. Material: blood. The sequence was collected from a human donor in good health. The nucleotide sequence is TGCAGCGTTGTTTGGGAGAATGGGTACAATGAGCAGTTCTTC. Its protein reads: CSVVWENGYNEQFF.